This record concerns one T cell receptor beta chain sequence. Its antigen is currently unknown. 13 Jbeta primers and 60 Vbeta primers were used for the PCR. This table comes from immunoSEQ multiplex PCR, and its TCRdb copy is limited to in-frame clones, with some not included. The sample carries about 120,000 clones, approximately 15% recorded once. The sample belongs to a study of cytomegalovirus exposure and HLA in healthy donors. Study results and limitations: It emerged from a later analysis that several of the most significant clusters appeared to be linked to common viral pathogens.

V dropped 8 bases and J dropped 5; count of bases not matched to a gene: 13. The CDR3 has 17 amino acids. Germline V gene lookup returns CDR1 LNHDA and CDR2 SQIVND (reference sequence). The source is a woman in her late teens or twenties in good health and CMV-seronegative. Sequenced input: PBMCs. The chain recombines TRBV19 with TRBJ1-5; 12 nucleotides match TRBD1. This CDR3 is CASRPGTGGEEDQPQHF. CDR3 DNA: TGTGCCAGTCGTCCCGGGACAGGGGGCGAGGAGGATCAGCCCCAGCATTTT. The entire variable domain, with the rest obtained from reference TRBV19 and TRBJ1-5, is as follows: DGGITQSPKYLFRKEGQNVTLSCEQNLNHDAMYWYRQDPGQGLRLIYYSQIVNDFQKGDIAEGYSVSREKKESFPLTVTSAQKNPTAFYLCASRPGTGGEEDQPQHFGDGTRLSIL.